This is a list of T cell receptor beta chains from one sample in a study of regulatory T cells in long-lasting Graves disease. One entry per CDR3 protein, called by TCRdb with MiXCR from the multiplex PCR reads. The sample holds approximately 210,000 distinct CDR3 sequences; around 19% are singletons and the top ten take approximately 20%. The sequencing here drew on peripheral blood mononuclear cells (PBMCs), taken at new diagnosis, from a patient treated with antithyroid drugs. These receptors came from a female donor with Graves disease. CDR3s include the opening cysteine and the closing phenylalanine or tryptophan. A D gene is named only where the DNA matches it firmly. Clone size appears in some rows only: once, few, many, or a class for an expanded clone.

TRBJ2-3	12	-	many	TRBV6-1	TGTGCCAGCACCACACCCCCTGATACGCAGTATTTT	CASTTPPDTQYF
TRBJ2-7	13	TRBD1	many	TRBV10-3	TGTGCCATCAGACGGGACAGCGCCTACGAGCAGTACTTC	CAIRRDSAYEQYF
TRBJ1-1	18	-	many	TRBV25-1	TGTGCCAGCAGTGAATATAAGGTAGGGGGTAGGTCGAACACTGAAGCTTTCTTT	CASSEYKVGGRSNTEAFF
TRBJ2-5	13	-	many	TRBV6-1	TGTGCCAGCAAGAGGACGGCCCAAGAGACCCAGTACTTC	CASKRTAQETQYF
TRBJ1-4	14	-	many	TRBV9	TGTGCCAGCGGAAGCGGGGATGCTAATGAAAAACTGTTTTTT	CASGSGDANEKLFF
TRBJ1-2	14	-	-	TRBV11-2	TGTGCCAGCAGCTTAGGGCCAGCCCGATATGGCTACACCTTC	CASSLGPARYGYTF
TRBJ1-5	15	-	many	TRBV2	TGTGCCAGCAGTGAGGGCACGTTTAGCAATCAGCCCCAGCATTTT	CASSEGTFSNQPQHF
TRBJ1-2	14	-	many	TRBV24-1	TGTGCCACCAGTGACTCGGGACGGAACTATGGCTACACCTTC	CATSDSGRNYGYTF
TRBJ2-1	14	TRBD2	many	TRBV20-1	TGCAGTGCCGCAACTAGCGGGAGTCCCGATGAGCAGTTCTTC	CSAATSGSPDEQFF
TRBJ2-5	15	TRBD1	-	TRBV24-1	TGTGCCACCAGTGATCCGTACAGGGGTCGAGAGACCCAGTACTTC	CATSDPYRGRETQYF
TRBJ2-1	14	TRBD1	-	TRBV2	TGTGCCAGCAGTGAGGACAGGGGGACCAATGAGCAGTTCTTC	CASSEDRGTNEQFF
TRBJ2-7	17	TRBD2	-	TRBV12-3/TRBV12-4	TGTGCCAGCAGTTTCCAGACTAGCGGGAGGGCCGGGTACGAGCAGTACTTC	CASSFQTSGRAGYEQYF
TRBJ2-1	13	TRBD1	many	TRBV30	TGTGCCTGGTGGGGACAGGCGTACAATGAGCAGTTCTTC	CAWWGQAYNEQFF
TRBJ2-1	17	TRBD1	many	TRBV18	TGTGCCAGCTCACCACCTTCCAGGGGGAGCTCCTACAATGAGCAGTTCTTC	CASSPPSRGSSYNEQFF
TRBJ1-1	14	-	many	TRBV10-3	TGTGCCATCAGTGAAAGAGGCCGGGGCACTGAAGCTTTCTTT	CAISERGRGTEAFF
TRBJ1-5	13	-	many	TRBV20-1	TGCAGTGCTGCCGGTAAGGGCAATCAGCCCCAGCATTTT	CSAAGKGNQPQHF
TRBJ2-7	15	TRBD1	-	TRBV5-1	TGCGCCAGCAGCATTTCCGGGACAGGAGGAGGCGAGCAGTACTTC	CASSISGTGGGEQYF
TRBJ1-4	15	-	many	TRBV4-3	TGCGCCAGCAGCCAAGTTTTGGCAACTAATGAAAAACTGTTTTTT	CASSQVLATNEKLFF
TRBJ1-3	12	-	many	TRBV19	TGTGCCAGTCGAGAGCTGGGAAACACCATATATTTT	CASRELGNTIYF
TRBJ2-7	13	-	many	TRBV28	TGTGCCAGCAGGCTACAAGGGACCTACGAGCAGTACTTC	CASRLQGTYEQYF
TRBJ1-2	14	-	many	TRBV12-3/TRBV12-4	TGTGCCAGCAGCCTAGGGTCCTTTGGGAAGGGCTACACCTTC	CASSLGSFGKGYTF
TRBJ1-2	10	-	many	TRBV29-1	TGCAGCGCTGGGACGGGTGGCTACACCTTC	CSAGTGGYTF
TRBJ1-1	13	-	many	TRBV11-1	TGTGCCAGCAGCTTAGTAAGGACCCAGGGGGCTTTCTTT	CASSLVRTQGAFF
TRBJ2-3	13	-	-	TRBV2	TGTGCCAGCAGTCTAGCTGTCACGAATACGCAGTATTTT	CASSLAVTNTQYF
TRBJ1-2	12	-	many	TRBV28	TGTGCCAGCAGTTCGTTTAGGGCTGGCTACACCTTC	CASSSFRAGYTF
TRBJ2-1	13	-	many	TRBV29-1	TGCAGCGTTATAGCTACGAGGTCCAATGAGCAGTTCTTC	CSVIATRSNEQFF
TRBJ2-2	14	-	many	TRBV27	TGTGCCAGTCGTTGGGCTAGGCTCACCGGGGAGCTGTTTTTT	CASRWARLTGELFF
TRBJ2-2	15	-	many	TRBV5-1	TGCGCCAGCAGCCAACAAGGGTCGAACACCGGGGAGCTGTTTTTT	CASSQQGSNTGELFF
TRBJ1-2	13	-	many	TRBV29-1	TGCAGCGTTGATTCTACAGGGTTCTACGGCTACACCTTC	CSVDSTGFYGYTF
TRBJ1-6	16	TRBD1	many	TRBV28	TGTGCCAGCAGTTTTCTAACAGGGGCCTACAATTCACCCCTCCACTTT	CASSFLTGAYNSPLHF
TRBJ2-7	14	TRBD1	few	TRBV6-1	TGTGCCAGCAGTATCGACAGGGGGCGCTACGAGCAGTACTTC	CASSIDRGRYEQYF
TRBJ1-2	11	-	-	TRBV12-5	TGTGCTAGTGGTTTGGGGTATGGCTACACCTTC	CASGLGYGYTF
TRBJ2-3	15	-	many	TRBV19	TGTGCCAGCTCAGGCAGGGCCCTGCGAACAGATACGCAGTATTTT	CASSGRALRTDTQYF
TRBJ1-2	13	TRBD1	many	TRBV6-1	TGTGCCAGCAGTCAACAGGGGGACTATGGCTACACCTTC	CASSQQGDYGYTF
TRBJ1-5	17	-	-	TRBV2	TGCGCCAGCAGCCAAGCTTCGACAGCCTATAGCAATCAGCCCCAGCATTTT	CASSQASTAYSNQPQHF
TRBJ2-7	12	-	many	TRBV20-1	TGCAGTGCTAGCTCCATACAGTACGAGCAGTACTTC	CSASSIQYEQYF
TRBJ2-1	16	TRBD2	-	TRBV28	TGTGCCAGCAGTTTTGGGATAGCGGGAGGCAACAATGAGCAGTTCTTC	CASSFGIAGGNNEQFF
TRBJ1-2	15	TRBD1	many	TRBV28	TGTGCCAGCAGTTTTTCCCCACAGGGGGCGGATGGCTACACCTTC	CASSFSPQGADGYTF
TRBJ2-3	16	-	many	TRBV3-1	TGTGCCAGCAGCACTCGGACAGCCCAGCGCACAGATACGCAGTATTTT	CASSTRTAQRTDTQYF
TRBJ1-2	12	-	many	TRBV18	TGTGCCAGCTCACCCGGGGATTCGGGCTACACCTTC	CASSPGDSGYTF
TRBJ2-7	18	TRBD2	few	TRBV7-9	TGTGCCAGCAGCCAACCACGGGGGTATAGCGGGAGCACCTACGAGCAGTACTTC	CASSQPRGYSGSTYEQYF
TRBJ1-2	12	TRBD1	many	TRBV11-2	TGTGCCAGCAGTCTGACAGGGAATGGCTACACCTTC	CASSLTGNGYTF
TRBJ2-1	12	-	many	TRBV20-1	TGCAGTGCTAGAGATGTTCAAGGCGAGCAGTTCTTC	CSARDVQGEQFF
TRBJ2-7	12	-	many	TRBV30	TGTGCCTGGAGTGTTAGCGCCCACGAGCAGTACTTC	CAWSVSAHEQYF